This TCR beta chain was identified during a study of cytomegalovirus exposure and HLA in healthy donors (dated by TCRdb to the late 2010s). Regarding the study in general: In an earlier analysis of about 560 of the donors, less than 350 Gb of sequence data and 120 million or so unique TCR beta sequences from approximately 180 million T cells were reported. The number of typed donors differed by locus: roughly 629-640 for A, B, C, DRB1 and DQB1; some 500 for DQA1; approximately 600 for DPA1; and roughly 450 for DPB1. Donor age, sex, ethnicity and CMV serostatus were collected together with the repertoire data. Along with the roughly 670-subject first cohort, a separate validation cohort of over a hundred different subjects was used. The study was designed to test whether signatures of past pathogen exposure could be identified by cataloging public T cell receptors. All discovery cohort repertoires had been generated using a single sequencing platform. The T cell repertoires of 666 subjects were profiled by immunosequencing and related to cytomegalovirus serostatus. HLA typing included class I and class II loci at four-digit resolution. Genome-wide SNP genotypes for about 65% of the 666 donors were used in a later genetic analysis, which treated that subset as a discovery cohort. To predict cytomegalovirus infection status, the study brought together high-throughput TCR immunosequencing, statistical association of individual TCRs with disease status, and machine learning. Among roughly 370 genotyped donors of the cohort, an average of about 240,000 unique TCR beta nucleotide sequences were sequenced per donor, roughly a sixth of them non-productive. Five DR-DQ haplotypes were handled as single units for association and clustering because linkage in the cohort was strong. In a later analysis, previously published TCR beta repertoires from some 640 donors were re-analyzed and high-resolution HLA genotyping was added so that TCR occurrence patterns could be studied. In an earlier analysis of 500 to 650 of the donors, high-throughput TCR beta sequencing was used to judge whether each TCR beta V gene segment behaved as functional or pseudogenic. An early release covering more than 500 HLA-typed donors comprised roughly 300 gigabases of sequencing data and around 80 million unique TCR sequences. The genetic ancestry cluster associated with self-reported Caucasian donors included about 81% of the roughly 410 genotyped donors. Rather than drawing on any new phenotypic data, the later analysis identified candidate immune exposures from TCR beta sequences and the way those sequences occurred across donors.

Notes on this clone: Its antigen is currently not known. No base quality values were provided; no much bigger clone lies one nucleotide off.

General findings and caveats noted by the study authors: HLA typing was unavailable for some donors at each locus, so association tests used only the typed subset. The cohort was sequenced for TCR beta chains only, and without alpha or paired-chain data the features that could be detected were limited. Compared with equally common non-associated chains, HLA-associated TCR beta chains in a later analysis were more clonally expanded and had lower generation probabilities. In an earlier analysis of 587 of the donors, most TCR beta V segments were observed in productive rearrangements about 90% or about 30% of the time, broadly matching IMGT annotations. The presence/absence analyses assumed that sequencing depth was roughly uniform across donors, and that assumption may not be true. In vitro tests confirmed that a few of the cytomegalovirus-associated TCR beta chains recognize cytomegalovirus antigens. In the study, around 160 TCR beta chains were listed as associated with cytomegalovirus. A later analysis found that TCR association rates varied across HLA loci, with DRB1 alleles showing the most associated TCRs and HLA-C alleles the fewest. A group of highly shared sequence variants was considered likely to be a technical artifact of the sequencing pipeline. When HLA alleles, especially DR and DQ, strongly co-occurred, attributing TCR associations to individual alleles was difficult. A further reported finding was that TCR beta sequences accurately predicted the HLA-A and HLA-B alleles for most subjects in the first cohort. Linkage disequilibrium might explain the correlated functional status among segregating V segments, but an unknown experimental factor could not be excluded. In a later analysis, most CMV-associated TCR beta chains were found to appear HLA-restricted, with HLA associations seemingly driven largely by CMV exposure. Some IMGT-functional V segments, including TRBV6-2 and TRBV6-3, could not be told apart with the 87-base-pair reads, so those segments were excluded. Compared with the roughly 710-donor mean, donors in an Asian-associated ancestry cluster had fewer N-insertions in productive TCRs, according to a later genetic analysis. The classifier was reported to diagnose cytomegalovirus status with high specificity and sensitivity in both the original cohort and the validation cohort. Most TCR sequences were seen in very few donors, while some public TCRs were found in many individuals. CMV serostatus was the only immune exposure information available for the cohort. The authors suggested that the approach could potentially be extended to other disease states and immunological phenotypes. A later analysis reported that several top co-occurrence clusters appeared linked to parvovirus B19, influenza, CMV and Epstein-Barr virus. Roughly 15 rarely observed V segments, including chromosome 9 orphons, were excluded from the earlier analysis of some 590 of the donors because counts were too low. In a later genetic analysis, a missense DCLRE1C variant was associated with V-gene and J-gene trimming of TCR beta chains, and the association was replicated in an independent cohort. A later analysis associated about 17,000 TCR beta sequences with specific HLA alleles at a false discovery rate of 0.05.

The cohort consisted of some 670 healthy bone marrow donors. All cohort members were sampled while nominally healthy, although unrecorded immune exposures were likely present. The donor was CMV seronegative and was included in the group of under 450 seronegative cohort members. Each donor provided a peripheral blood sample, and peripheral blood mononuclear cells were used for TCR beta sequencing. Genomic DNA was extracted from the blood cell samples with the Qiagen DNeasy Blood Extraction Kit. Receptors were amplified or captured by the immunoSEQ multiplex PCR assay. A mixture of 60 forward primers for TCR Vbeta segments and 13 reverse primers for TCR Jbeta segments was used in the multiplex PCR. The CDR3 region of rearranged TCR beta genes was amplified from genomic DNA by a multiplex PCR assay. Amplified TCR beta libraries were sequenced as 87-base-pair reads on the Illumina HiSeq System. The published analysis was carried out like this. A later analysis tallied some 79 million unique TCR beta chains across the 650 to 750 repertoires, and about 12 million of those chains were shared by two or more donors. Raw reads were error-corrected and collapsed into unique sequences with a nearest-neighbor algorithm that merged closely related sequences to remove PCR and sequencing errors. V, D and J gene segments were assigned by aligning CDR3 sequences to IMGT reference sequences. For a sequence to be retained, a match of at least six nucleotides to both a V gene segment and a J gene segment was required. Rearrangements were called productive when the CDR3 lacked stop codons and stayed in frame with V and J; all others were non-productive. Following IMGT convention, CDR3 was defined as the stretch from the second conserved V-encoded cysteine up to the conserved J-encoded phenylalanine. Sequences without an unambiguous match to a single V gene segment were excluded from the earlier analysis of almost 600 of the donors. In an earlier analysis of approximately 590 of the donors, a V segment was called functional when productive rearrangements were above 56.7%, and segregating when the standard deviation between donors exceeded 5%. A statistical classification framework was developed to diagnose cytomegalovirus status using the catalog of TCR beta chain sequences. A later analysis assigned V and J genes by comparing TCR nucleotide sequences with IMGT/GENE-DB human TR gene sequences. The TCRdist pipeline was used in a later analysis to assign CDR3 sequences and most-parsimonious VDJ recombination scenarios. In a later analysis, each TCR beta chain was defined by its CDR3 amino acid sequence together with its V-gene family, and reads without a unique V-gene family were excluded. As a way to deal with suspected cross-contamination and a sequencing artifact, a later analysis dropped hundreds of nucleotide sequences that were highly shared and had low generation probability. A later analysis calculated a clonal expansion index for each public chain from normalized within-repertoire ranks of inferred template counts. A later analysis computed generation probabilities with a VDJ recombination model fitted to out-of-frame rearrangements, and checked the results against IGoR. In a later analysis, TCR-TCR, TCR-HLA and TCR-CMV co-occurrence was scored with hypergeometric tests, and a repertoire-size bias correction was applied to TCR pairs. In a later analysis, false discovery rates were estimated by permuting HLA or CMV assignments 20 times. In a later analysis, co-occurring TCRs were grouped using DBSCAN, and TCRdist sequence similarity was added for clustering within HLA-allele-positive subsets. For co-occurrence clustering, repertoires with fewer than 30,000 or more than 120,000 public chains were excluded, along with four to six repertoires with anomalous nucleotide sharing. TCRdb re-hosts the immuneACCESS table, in-frame sequences only. Its copies lack some clones; in the studies checked, an unresolved V gene accounts for under half of them, and the cause for the rest is not known. V, J and clone size are those of that table, while D and trimming were read from the DNA. A total of approximately 110,000 clones appear in this sample, around 75% of them only once. The ten largest account for under 1.5% of the sample.

The germline V gene sets CDR1 to MGHRA and CDR2 to YSYEKL. V lost 2 bases and J lost 6 bases, and the count of bases not matched to a germline gene is 11. The CDR3 runs 18 residues from the cysteine to the phenylalanine. Only the CDR3 part of the read is kept: 54 bases, read in frame from the first base. The TCR comes from a man between 40 and 49 years old in good health and CMV-seronegative. The source material was PBMCs. Recombination joined TRBV4-1 with TRBJ2-1; 12 central nucleotides agree with TRBD2. The bases are TGCGCCAGCAGCCAAAGGGCCCCTAGCGGGAGGGCCGTCAATGAGCAGTTCTTC. This translates into CASSQRAPSGRAVNEQFF.